The rows below give T cell receptor beta chains drawn from one sample of a study of neurological immune-mediated disorders. Using its own MiXCR run on the 5' RACE reads, TCRdb lists one record per CDR3 protein. The profile shows some 49,000 distinct CDR3 sequences, 9% to 10% of them singletons. Sequencing was performed on PBMCs. Every receptor here comes from a woman in her 40s in good health. The CDR3 runs from the conserved cysteine through the conserved F or W. The D gene is left open where the match is weak. A clone size is listed for some rows: how often the clone was seen (once, few, many), or a class if it is expanded.

d_gene,v_gene,abundance,j_gene,CDR3nt,CDR3aa
TRBD2,TRBV10-3,many,TRBJ2-7,TGTGCCATCAGGGGACTAGCGCCCTACGAGCAGTACTTC,CAIRGLAPYEQYF
TRBD2,TRBV6-1,many,TRBJ2-7,TGTGCCAGCACCCTAGTAGGGACTAGCGGGAGGTCTTCCTACGAGCAGTACTTC,CASTLVGTSGRSSYEQYF
-,TRBV12-3/TRBV12-4,many,TRBJ1-5,TGTGCCAGCAGTTTGGATAATAGCAATCAGCCCCAGCATTTT,CASSLDNSNQPQHF
TRBD2,TRBV9,many,TRBJ2-1,TGTGCCAGCAGCGTAGATGAGCGGGAGGCCTACAATGAGCAGTTCTTC,CASSVDEREAYNEQFF
TRBD2,TRBV5-1,many,TRBJ2-1,TGCGCCAGCAGCCAAGCCCCGAGCGGGGTGGGTAATGAGCAGTTCTTC,CASSQAPSGVGNEQFF
-,TRBV12-3/TRBV12-4,many,TRBJ1-5,TGTGCCAGCAGTCATACAGGAGGCAATCAGCCCCAGCATTTT,CASSHTGGNQPQHF
TRBD2,TRBV27,many,TRBJ2-3,TGTGCCAGCAGTCCCCGACTAGCGAGTGATACAGATACGCAGTATTTT,CASSPRLASDTDTQYF
TRBD1,TRBV5-1,many,TRBJ1-2,TGCGCCAGCAGCGGAGGGGGTACGGACAGGGCAGGAGGCTACACCTTC,CASSGGGTDRAGGYTF
-,TRBV29-1,-,TRBJ1-3,TGCAGCGTGGTACAGGGTGCTGGAAACACCATATATTTT,CSVVQGAGNTIYF
TRBD1,TRBV5-1,many,TRBJ2-5,TGCGCCAGCAGCACGAATGAGGGGGCGAGTTGGGAGACCCAGTACTTC,CASSTNEGASWETQYF
-,TRBV30,-,TRBJ1-6,TGTGCCTGGAGTGTCTTAGTCGACGGACCCCTCCACTTT,CAWSVLVDGPLHF
-,TRBV11-2,many,TRBJ1-1,TGTGCCAGCAGCTTGGGGGCGTGGACTGAAGCTTTCTTT,CASSLGAWTEAFF
-,TRBV27,many,TRBJ2-7,TGTGCCAGCAGTTTAGGTGGAGAGCAGTACTTC,CASSLGGEQYF
-,TRBV15,many,TRBJ2-7,TGTGCCACCAGCAGAGAAGTTTCAGGGTATACGAACGAGCAGTACTTC,CATSREVSGYTNEQYF
-,TRBV6-2/TRBV6-3,many,TRBJ1-6,TGTGCCAGCAGCTCTCTTGGAGCACGGACTGATTCACCCCTCCACTTT,CASSSLGARTDSPLHF
-,TRBV3-1,many,TRBJ1-1,TGTGCCAGCAGGTACGGGGAAGGGGTGTTTAGCACTGAAGCTTTCTTT,CASRYGEGVFSTEAFF
-,TRBV5-5,many,TRBJ1-1,TGTGCCAGCAGCTTGGACAGGGTTTACACTGAAGCTTTCTTT,CASSLDRVYTEAFF
-,TRBV7-2,many,TRBJ1-1,TGTGCCAGCAGCCCTCGAGGGGGGGACCCTGAAGCTTTCTTT,CASSPRGGDPEAFF
-,TRBV18,-,TRBJ2-1,TGTTCCAGCTCACCACGGTCGGGGTCGGGTGAGCAGTTCTTC,CSSSPRSGSGEQFF
-,TRBV3-1,many,TRBJ2-2,TGTGCCAGCAGCCAAGTACTGTCCAGCTTGGGCACCGGGGAGCTGTTTTTT,CASSQVLSSLGTGELFF
-,TRBV5-1,many,TRBJ2-4,TGCGCCAGCAGCCCGGTATTGGCAGGTTCAGCCAAAAACATTCAGTACTTC,CASSPVLAGSAKNIQYF
-,TRBV6-5,few,TRBJ1-2,TGTGCCAGCAGTTACTCGTCCGCAGGGAACTATGGCTACACCTTC,CASSYSSAGNYGYTF
TRBD1,TRBV5-1,many,TRBJ1-6,TGCGCCAGCAGCCTGGGACAGGGGAGAAATTCACCCCTCCACTTT,CASSLGQGRNSPLHF
TRBD1,TRBV5-1,many,TRBJ1-2,TGCGCCAGCAGCTTGTACAGGGGCTATTCGAATGGCTACACCTTC,CASSLYRGYSNGYTF
-,TRBV7-3,many,TRBJ2-5,TGTGCCAGCAGCTTGCTAGGCGGCGTGGGAGAGACCCAGTACTTC,CASSLLGGVGETQYF
TRBD1,TRBV6-2/TRBV6-3,many,TRBJ2-7,TGTGCCAGCAGTTACTCGGGCAGGGGGCAGAACGAGCAGTACTTC,CASSYSGRGQNEQYF
TRBD2,TRBV4-3,many,TRBJ2-1,TGCGCCAGCAGCCTCACGACTAGCGGTTATTACAATGAGCAGTTCTTC,CASSLTTSGYYNEQFF
-,TRBV6-5,many,TRBJ1-1,TGTGCCAGCAGTTACTCCATGGGAATCTCCCCCACTGACCCTGCTTTCTTT,CASSYSMGISPTDPAFF
TRBD1,TRBV12-3/TRBV12-4,once,TRBJ2-7,TGTGCCAGCAGCATCAGCCAGGGGGCCCTCGAGCAGTACTTC,CASSISQGALEQYF
-,TRBV5-1,many,TRBJ2-1,TGCGCCAGCAGCATGATTACTCCGGGGAAAACCTACAATGAGCAGTTCTTC,CASSMITPGKTYNEQFF
-,TRBV6-1,many,TRBJ2-5,TGTGCCAGCAGTCCAGGCAGGTGGCAAGAGACCCAGTACTTC,CASSPGRWQETQYF
TRBD1,TRBV7-2,many,TRBJ1-6,TGTGCCAGCAGCTCCGCACAGGGGGTCAATTCACCCCTCCACTTT,CASSSAQGVNSPLHF
TRBD1,TRBV2,many,TRBJ1-1,TGTGCCAGCAGCGGGACAGGGGCAGGGACTGAAGCTTTCTTT,CASSGTGAGTEAFF